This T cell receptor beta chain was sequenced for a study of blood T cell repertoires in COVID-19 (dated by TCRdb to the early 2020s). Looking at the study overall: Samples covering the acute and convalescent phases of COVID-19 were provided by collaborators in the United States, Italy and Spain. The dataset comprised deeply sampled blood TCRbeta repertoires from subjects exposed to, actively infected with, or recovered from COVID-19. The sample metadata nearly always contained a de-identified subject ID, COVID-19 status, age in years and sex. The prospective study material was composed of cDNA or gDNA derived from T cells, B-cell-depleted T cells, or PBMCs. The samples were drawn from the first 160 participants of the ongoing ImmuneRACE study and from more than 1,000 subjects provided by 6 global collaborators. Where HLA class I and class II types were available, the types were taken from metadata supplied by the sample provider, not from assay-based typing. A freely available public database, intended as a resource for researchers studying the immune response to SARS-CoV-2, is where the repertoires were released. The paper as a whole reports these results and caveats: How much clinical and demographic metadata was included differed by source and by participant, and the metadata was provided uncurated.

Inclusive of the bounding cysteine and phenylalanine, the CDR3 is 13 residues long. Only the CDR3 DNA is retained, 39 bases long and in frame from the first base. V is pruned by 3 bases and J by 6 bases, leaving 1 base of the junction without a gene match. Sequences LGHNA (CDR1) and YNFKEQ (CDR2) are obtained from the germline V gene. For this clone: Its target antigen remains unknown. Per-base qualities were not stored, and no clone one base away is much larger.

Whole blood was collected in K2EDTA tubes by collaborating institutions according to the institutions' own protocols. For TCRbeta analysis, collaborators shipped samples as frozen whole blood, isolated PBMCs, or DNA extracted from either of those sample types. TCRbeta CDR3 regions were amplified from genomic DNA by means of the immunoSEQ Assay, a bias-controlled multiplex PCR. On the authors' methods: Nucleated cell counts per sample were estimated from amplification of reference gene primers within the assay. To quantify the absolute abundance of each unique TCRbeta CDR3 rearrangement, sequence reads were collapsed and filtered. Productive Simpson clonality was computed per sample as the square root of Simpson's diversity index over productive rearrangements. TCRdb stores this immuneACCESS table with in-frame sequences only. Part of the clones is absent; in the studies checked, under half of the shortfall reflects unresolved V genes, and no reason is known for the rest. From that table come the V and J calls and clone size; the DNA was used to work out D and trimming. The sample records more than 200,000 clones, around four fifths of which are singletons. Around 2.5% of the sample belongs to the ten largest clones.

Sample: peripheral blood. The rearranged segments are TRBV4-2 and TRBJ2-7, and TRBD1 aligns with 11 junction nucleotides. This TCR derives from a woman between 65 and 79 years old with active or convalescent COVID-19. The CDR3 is CASSQDRGREQYF. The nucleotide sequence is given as TGTGCCAGCAGCCAGGACAGGGGGCGCGAGCAGTACTTC.